This TCR beta chain was found in a study of T-cell memory formation after mild COVID-19. Between the trimmed V and J ends, which lost 5 bases and 4 bases, there was a span of 15 bases. Germline CDR1 SGHTA, CDR2 FQGNSA. This CDR3 is 15 amino acids long. This clonotype appeared a few times. Constant-segment-primed 5'RACE gave TCR alpha and TCR beta cDNA libraries with sample barcodes and UMIs. In TCRdb, the 5' RACE reads were re-called with MiXCR into one record per CDR3 protein. The sample includes some 300,000 distinct CDR3 sequences, around a fifth of them seen just once. The V and J genes are TRBV7-2 and TRBJ1-5, with D perhaps TRBD1 (6 bases). Input material: PBMCs or a T cell subset sorted from them (not recorded which). The receptor's source is a man between 18 and 35 years old who had mild COVID-19 (a few samples of this study predate the infection). Cell type and time point are not known. This chain's CDR3 is CASSPGWGANQPQHF. For the CDR3, the DNA is TGTGCCAGCAGCCCAGGGTGGGGGGCGAATCAGCCCCAGCATTTT.